Sequencing of this TCR beta chain was carried out in a study of T cells in Graves' hyperthyroidism and ophthalmopathy. The CDR3 is 15 residues long. The junction had 6 bases not matched to a gene; V was cut back by 5 bases and J by 4 bases. Researchers amplified the TCR beta CDR3 regions from RNA transcripts. With the HTBI primer set, the TCR CDR3 went through a first round of RT-PCR. TCRdb re-analysed the multiplex PCR reads in MiXCR, keeping a single row per CDR3 protein. Among nearly 600,000 distinct CDR3 sequences listed, approximately 13% were seen once. This clonotype occurred many times. This receptor was obtained from a young woman with Graves' hyperthyroidism that later progressed to Graves' ophthalmopathy. The gene calls are TRBV12-3 or TRBV12-4 and TRBJ2-3; 10 bases agree with TRBD2. The sample was blood. Here the CDR3 DNA reads TGTGCCAGCAGTGCTACCGGGACTAGCGCAGATACGCAGTATTTT. Encoded protein: CASSATGTSADTQYF.